The 30 T cell receptor beta chains below all came from one sample that was sequenced in a study of T cells in localized non-small cell lung cancer. The data were produced by immunoSEQ multiplex PCR, yet TCRdb's version contains in-frame clones alone and is incomplete. The table records roughly 1,700 clones, 20% of them present only once. Sequenced here: normal lung tissue next to the tumor, sampled before any cancer treatment. All receptors derive from a man between 40 and 70 years old with stage III lung adenocarcinoma.

The genes are TRBV6-8 and TRBJ1-6, with no clear D. CDR1 is MNHGY and CDR2 is SAAAGT in the germline V gene. V lost 6 bases to trimming and J lost 8 bases, with 17 bases between them. The CDR3 extends over 15 amino acids. The CDR3: CASSRTTLGYSPLHF. The CDR3 DNA follows: TGTGCCAGCAGCCGTACGACCCTGGGGTATTCACCCCTCCACTTT.

By its share, this clone is medium-sized (0.01 to 0.1%). The chain joins TRBV23-1 to TRBJ1-6; D possibly corresponds to TRBD1 (6 bases). TRBV23-1 is placed among ORFs of uncertain function. V was clipped by 5 bases and J by 7 bases, with 12 bases between them. The CDR3 contains 14 residues. The CDR3 DNA follows: TGCGCCAGCAGTTCGGGACACCGAAATTCACCCCTCCACTTT. Its translation is CASSSGHRNSPLHF.

This clone was counted only a few times. J is TRBJ1-5 and V is TRBV18, with 9 positions matching TRBD1. There are 15 residues in the CDR3. V shed 3 bases and J 2 bases; nucleotides not matched to a gene: 2. CDR1 and CDR2 (germline): KGHSH, LQKENI. The CDR3 reads CASSPDRGGNQPQHF. As DNA, the CDR3 is TGTGCCAGCTCACCGGACAGGGGAGGCAATCAGCCCCAGCATTTT.

The gene calls are TRBV11-3 and TRBJ2-1; no clear D. The CDR3 spans 18 residues. Germline CDR1 is SGHNT and CDR2 is YENEEA. Trimming pared 5 bases from V and 2 bases from J, leaving 22 bases between. For the CDR3, the DNA is TGTGCCAGCAGCCCCTCGGGCAATCCCGCGGCCCCCTACAATGAGCAGTTCTTC. It yields the protein CASSPSGNPAAPYNEQFF.

V is TRBV9 and J is TRBJ2-3; 9 bases are a match to TRBD1. In germline, CDR1 is SGDLS, CDR2 YYNGEE. Losses at the gene ends were 5 bases for V and 3 bases for J; bases not matched to a gene: 10. The CDR3 runs to 16 residues. In DNA, the CDR3 is TGTGCCAGCAGTGAAGACGGGACAGGGTCGACAGATACGCAGTATTTT. It codes for CASSEDGTGSTDTQYF.

This clone occurred a few times. The CDR3 here is CSVGTDNTGELFF. The CDR3 bases are TGCAGCGTTGGGACAGATAACACCGGGGAGCTGTTTTTT. The chain carries TRBV29-1 and TRBJ2-2; a possible D gene is TRBD1 (6 bases). The CDR3 covers 13 residues. The V end lost 4 bases, the J end lost 2 bases, and 8 bases lay between the germline ends. Germline lookup yields CDR1 SQVTM and CDR2 ANQGSEA.

This clone rates as medium-sized. The chain has TRBV11-3 and TRBJ1-2, with D possibly matching TRBD1 (5 bases). Trimming took 5 bases from V and 0 from J, leaving 16 bases between them. Germline values: CDR1 SGHNT, CDR2 YENEEA. This CDR3 comprises 16 residues. The CDR3 nucleotides are TGTGCCAGCAGCCCATCAACAGGAGACCCTAACTATGGCTACACCTTC. This encodes CASSPSTGDPNYGYTF.

This sequence joins TRBV29-1 and TRBJ1-2, with 8 nucleotides matching TRBD1. With V trimmed by 5 bases and J by 7 bases, 6 bases remained unmatched. The CDR3 length is 12 residues. CDR1 and CDR2 (germline): SQVTM, ANQGSEA. The CDR3 sequence is CSVLGQGGGYTF. CDR3 nucleotide sequence: TGCAGCGTTCTCGGACAGGGTGGTGGCTACACCTTC.

This chain connects TRBV28 to TRBJ2-2; possibly TRBD1 for D (6 bases). The CDR3 runs 16 residues. Trimming took 10 bases from V and 0 from J, leaving 18 bases between them. Germline V gene sequence: CDR1 MDHEN, CDR2 SYDVKM. In DNA form, the CDR3 reads TGTGCCACCGACACAACAGGGATGTCGAACACCGGGGAGCTGTTTTTT. As protein: CATDTTGMSNTGELFF.

This clone is deemed large. The chain uses TRBV11-3 and TRBJ1-2; TRBD1 matches 10 bases. The CDR3 spans 17 residues. The V and J ends lost 4 bases and 5 bases, in that order; junction bases with no gene match: 13. Germline assignment: CDR1 SGHNT and CDR2 YENEEA. The CDR3 loop reads CASSSPQGQGTLYGYTF. CDR3 coding DNA: TGTGCCAGCAGCTCCCCCCAGGGACAGGGGACGTTATATGGCTACACCTTC.

This clone was observed a few times. The chain recombines TRBV18 with TRBJ2-7; 9 bases are shared with TRBD1. The junction had 3 bases not matched to a gene; V was cut back by 3 bases and J by 3 bases. Germline V gives CDR1 KGHSH, CDR2 LQKENI. This CDR3 comprises 14 residues. The DNA of the CDR3 is TGTGCCAGCTCACCCCGACAGGGGGTCTACGAGCAGTACTTC. It specifies CASSPRQGVYEQYF. The whole variable domain, remainder taken from reference TRBV18 and TRBJ2-7, is NAGVMQNPRHLVRRRGQEARLRCSPMKGHSHVYWYRQLPEEGLKFMVYLQKENIIDESGMPKERFSAEFPKEGPSILRIQQVVRGDSAAYFCASSPRQGVYEQYFGPGTRLTVT.

This clone is termed large (0.1 to 1%). The chain has TRBV29-1 and TRBJ1-1; no definite D call. Germline CDR1 and CDR2: SQVTM and ANQGSEA. This CDR3 contains 14 residues. V was pared by 3 bases and J by 4 bases, with 15 bases between. DNA for the CDR3: TGCAGCGTTGACGGAGGACTCCTTAGCACTGAAGCTTTCTTT. Protein: CSVDGGLLSTEAFF.

This sequence joins TRBV6-8 and TRBJ1-2; the D gene is possibly TRBD1 (5 bases). The CDR3 consists of 12 residues. CDR1 MNHGY and CDR2 SAAAGT come from the germline V gene. Trimming took off 7 bases at V and 4 bases at J, with 10 bases between the two ends. The CDR3, as DNA: TGTGCCAGCACCCAGGGAAGCTATGGCTACACCTTC. Amino acids: CASTQGSYGYTF.

The sample holds one count of this clone. J is TRBJ2-7 and V is TRBV12-5, with D perhaps matching TRBD2 (5 bases). V lost 0 bases and J lost 6, with 9 bases in between. The CDR3 has 13 amino acids. Germline V lookup: CDR1 LGHNT, CDR2 FRNRAP. The CDR3 spells CASGLVGIPEQYF. DNA of the CDR3: TGTGCTAGTGGTTTGGTCGGGATCCCCGAGCAGTACTTC.

CDR3: CASSQNYGYSGNTIYF. CDR3 bases: TGTGCCAGCAGCCAAAATTACGGGTACTCTGGAAACACCATATATTTT. The V call is TRBV14, the J call TRBJ1-3; no definite D call. This CDR3 has 16 amino acids. Germline V gene lookup returns CDR1 SGHDN and CDR2 FVKESK. V gave up 2 bases and J gave up 0 bases, with 11 bases separating them.

By its share, this clone is medium-sized. The gene calls are TRBV11-3 and TRBJ1-1; weak D call: TRBD1 (6 bases). Trimming pared 2 bases from V and 1 base from J, leaving 17 bases between. Germline V gives CDR1 SGHNT, CDR2 YENEEA. The CDR3 is 17 residues long. In DNA form, the CDR3 reads TGTGCCAGCAGCTTATCCGCGCATGACAGGCCGAACACTGAAGCTTTCTTT. Its protein is CASSLSAHDRPNTEAFF.

There are a few counts of this clone. The V call is TRBV6-8, the J call TRBJ1-3, with D perhaps TRBD1 (6 bases). Trimming shortened V by 5 bases and J by 3 bases, and 11 bases separated the two germline ends. The V gene's germline CDR1 is MNHGY and CDR2 SAAAGT. The CDR3 is 14 residues long. CDR3 nucleotide sequence: TGTGCCAGCAGTACCAGGGGTGGTGGAAACACCATATATTTT. This gives the protein CASSTRGGGNTIYF.

The V call is TRBV6-8, the J call TRBJ1-5; TRBD1 agrees at 10 bases. CDR3 length: 14 residues. Germline trimming cut 6 bases from V and 5 bases from J; bases unmatched to any gene: 4. Germline loops: CDR1 MNHGY, CDR2 SAAAGT. CDR3 protein: CASRGGTGDQPQHF. The CDR3, as DNA: TGTGCCAGCAGGGGCGGGACAGGGGATCAGCCCCAGCATTTT.

This clone was counted a few times. The chain couples TRBV6-8 to TRBJ2-3; maybe TRBD1 (5 bases). The CDR3 is 15 amino acids. With 5 bases removed from V and 1 base from J, the gap between germline ends came to 13 bases. Germline V gene sequence: CDR1 MNHGY, CDR2 SAAAGT. The CDR3 is CASSDSEVGTDTQYF. In DNA form, the CDR3 reads TGTGCCAGCAGTGACAGTGAAGTTGGCACAGATACGCAGTATTTT.

This clone is medium-sized (0.01 to 0.1%) within its sample. The CDR3 is CASSSDWGTGELFF. In DNA, the CDR3 is TGTGCCAGCAGCTCCGATTGGGGCACCGGGGAGCTGTTTTTT. This chain connects TRBV11-3 to TRBJ2-2; D gene unclear. The germline V gene encodes CDR1 SGHNT and CDR2 YENEEA. V was cut by 4 bases and J by 4 bases, with 10 bases left in between. This CDR3 spans 14 amino acids.

This clone ranks as medium-sized. This chain connects TRBV11-3 to TRBJ2-1, with TRBD1 matching 7 bases. There are 14 residues in the CDR3. Trimming cost V 4 bases and J 8 bases; bases outside gene matches: 8. Germline V gene sequence: CDR1 SGHNT, CDR2 YENEEA. The DNA for the CDR3 is TGTGCCAGCAGCTCCCCCAGGGGGTTGGATGAGCAGTTCTTC. Its translation is CASSSPRGLDEQFF. Full variable domain (outside the CDR3, taken from reference TRBV11-3 and TRBJ2-1): EAGVVQSPRYKIIEKKQPVAFWCNPISGHNTLYWYLQNLGQGPELLIRYENEEAVDDSQLPKDRFSAERLKGVDSTLKIQPAELGDSAVYLCASSSPRGLDEQFFGPGTRLTVL.

This clone was seen only a few times. The V gene is TRBV11-3, the J gene TRBJ1-1; D might be TRBD1 (6 bases). The length of the CDR3 is 14 residues. Trimming left V 5 bases short and J 2 bases short, with 12 bases between. The V gene's germline CDR1 is SGHNT and CDR2 YENEEA. CDR3 amino acids: CASSPGDLNTEAFF. The CDR3 DNA is TGTGCCAGCAGCCCAGGGGACCTCAACACTGAAGCTTTCTTT. The full variable domain, in which reference TRBV11-3 and TRBJ1-1 provide the parts outside the CDR3, is EAGVVQSPRYKIIEKKQPVAFWCNPISGHNTLYWYLQNLGQGPELLIRYENEEAVDDSQLPKDRFSAERLKGVDSTLKIQPAELGDSAVYLCASSPGDLNTEAFFGQGTRLTVV.

Within the sample, this clone is medium-sized. The V call is TRBV11-3, the J call TRBJ2-1, with 15 bases identical to TRBD2. Germline trimming cut 5 bases from V and 7 bases from J; bases unmatched to any gene: 6. This CDR3 is built from 16 residues. The germline gives CDR1 SGHNT, CDR2 YENEEA. CDR3 DNA sequence: TGTGCCAGCAGCAGAGGACTAGCGGGGGGGACTAATGAGCAGTTCTTC. Protein: CASSRGLAGGTNEQFF.

A few counts support this clone. V gene TRBV28 combines with J gene TRBJ2-1, with TRBD2 identical over 12 bases. The germline V gene encodes CDR1 MDHEN and CDR2 SYDVKM. This CDR3 region has 17 residues. V was pared by 4 bases and J by 8 bases, with 12 bases of the junction left unmatched. The CDR3 is CASSSLLAGGRFHEQFF. The CDR3 DNA is TGTGCCAGCAGTTCCCTGCTAGCGGGGGGGCGTTTCCATGAGCAGTTCTTC.

The sample holds a few counts of this clone. The rearrangement joins TRBV7-4 to TRBJ2-5; 10 bases agree with TRBD2. CDR1 and CDR2 from the germline V gene are SGHVT and SQSDAQ. The CDR3 is 17 amino acids. After removal of 3 bases from V and 1 base from J, the junction contained 8 bases not matched to a gene. CDR3 in DNA: TGTGCCAGCAGCTTGAATAGCGGGGGGCTCTCCCAAGAGACCCAGTACTTC. Translated, it gives CASSLNSGGLSQETQYF.

This chain uses TRBV5-1 with TRBJ1-4, with D perhaps matching TRBD1 (6 bases). Trimming removed 4 bases at V and 8 bases at J, with 15 bases between. The CDR3 covers 14 residues. Germline lookup yields CDR1 SGHRS and CDR2 YFSETQ. Here the CDR3 DNA reads TGCGCCAGCAGCCACGGACGGGGGGCCGAAAAACTGTTTTTT. It translates to CASSHGRGAEKLFF.

The chain recombines TRBV5-1 with TRBJ2-5; D perhaps matches TRBD2 (6 bases). Trimming removed 0 bases from V and 1 base from J, with 13 bases in between. In germline, CDR1 is SGHRS, CDR2 YFSETQ. The CDR3 loop spans 16 amino acids. The CDR3 region is CASSLDGSGSQETQYF. The CDR3 nucleotides read TGCGCCAGCAGCTTGGATGGTAGCGGTTCCCAAGAGACCCAGTACTTC.

V usage is TRBV9 and J usage is TRBJ2-2; a possible D gene is TRBD1 (5 bases). Germline CDR1 SGDLS, CDR2 YYNGEE. V lost 0 bases and J 0 bases, leaving 6 bases between the germline ends. The CDR3 has 15 amino acids. The CDR3 is CASSVAGTNTGELFF. In DNA, the CDR3 is TGTGCCAGCAGCGTAGCAGGGACGAACACCGGGGAGCTGTTTTTT.

The V gene is TRBV6-8, the J gene TRBJ2-1, with D unclear. V lost 4 bases and J lost 7, with 17 bases in between. Germline CDR1 is MNHGY and CDR2 is SAAAGT. CDR3 length: 15 amino acids. CDR3 DNA: TGTGCCAGCAGTTCCTTGTATGGCAGTAGAAATGAGCAGTTCTTC. Protein product: CASSSLYGSRNEQFF.

The gene calls are TRBV6-8 and TRBJ2-4, with D perhaps matching TRBD1 (6 bases). V was shortened by 4 bases and J by 8 bases, with 15 bases between the two germline ends. The germline CDR1 and CDR2 sequences are MNHGY and SAAAGT. This CDR3 is built from 14 residues. The CDR3 region is CASSSDRSRDIQYF. The CDR3, as DNA: TGTGCCAGCAGTTCCGACAGGTCCCGCGACATTCAGTACTTC.